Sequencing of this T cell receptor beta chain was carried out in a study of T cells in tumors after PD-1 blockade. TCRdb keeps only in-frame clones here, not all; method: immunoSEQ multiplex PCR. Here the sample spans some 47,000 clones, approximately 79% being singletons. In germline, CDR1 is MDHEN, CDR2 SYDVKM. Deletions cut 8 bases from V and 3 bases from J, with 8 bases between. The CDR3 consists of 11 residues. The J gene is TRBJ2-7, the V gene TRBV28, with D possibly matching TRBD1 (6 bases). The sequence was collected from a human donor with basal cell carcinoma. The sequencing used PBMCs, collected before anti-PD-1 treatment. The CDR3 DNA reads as TGTGCCAGCCAGGGGAACTACGAGCAGTACTTC. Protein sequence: CASQGNYEQYF.